Below, one T cell receptor (beta chain) is given with its context. What it binds is not known. Sequencing used immunoSEQ multiplex PCR; TCRdb keeps in-frame clones, though not all of them. The table has about 160,000 clones, more than 75% seen once. The data stem from a study of T cell responses to AZD1222 COVID-19 vaccine. CDR1 is LNHNV and CDR2 is YYDKDF in the germline V gene (reference sequence). The CDR3 spans 18 residues. The germline V and J ends were trimmed by 4 bases and 0 bases, with 21 bases remaining between them. Points from the study as a whole: Mapped onto spike, vaccine-associated CD4 TCRs spanned it and were dominant at 160-218 and 743-854. Among spike-specific TCRs, nearly half reportedly target unmutated variant regions. Repertoire sampling occurred only after the peak T cell response.

This material consisted of peripheral blood, taken 28 days after the second AZD1222 dose. The chain uses TRBV15 and TRBJ2-5; D is perhaps TRBD2 (5 bases). The source is an adult who received the AZD1222 COVID-19 vaccine. CDR3 in amino acids: CATSIPFRGASDQETQYF. The CDR3 bases are TGTGCCACCAGCATACCCTTCCGGGGAGCCTCCGACCAAGAGACCCAGTACTTC.